The 5 T cell receptor beta chains reported below all come from one sample, sequenced in a study of shared clonotypes between healthy human individuals. Measured with immunoSEQ multiplex PCR; TCRdb has only the in-frame clones, and not every one. The sample consists of about 2.4 million clones, more than 90% of them appearing once. Input material: naive CD4+ T cells sorted from blood. The subset denotes: CD45RA+ positively selected. Receptors originate from a man between 18 and 35 years old in good health.

The chain uses TRBV15 and TRBJ2-2; 7 nucleotides line up with TRBD2. V trimming: 2 bases; J trimming: 2 bases; junction bases outside the gene matches: 2. Germline CDR1 LNHNV, CDR2 YYDKDF (reference sequence). The CDR3 is 15 amino acids. The CDR3 protein is CATSRLAVNTGELFF. The CDR3 coding sequence is TGTGCCACCAGCAGACTAGCGGTTAACACCGGGGAGCTGTTTTTT.

This sequence joins TRBV28 and TRBJ1-1, with a tentative D call TRBD1 (6 bases). The germline CDR1 and CDR2 sequences are MDHEN and SYDVKM. V lost 11 bases and J 10 bases, leaving 23 bases between the germline ends. This CDR3 has 13 amino acids. CDR3 region: CAHSPPRGGGAFF. The CDR3 nucleotides are TGTGCCCACTCTCCCCCCAGGGGCGGAGGAGCTTTCTTT. The variable domain in full, with the rest retrieved from reference TRBV28 and TRBJ1-1, is DVKVTQSSRYLVKRTGEKVFLECVQDMDHENMFWYRQDPGLGLRLIYFSYDVKMKEKGDIPEGYSVSREKKERFSLILESASTNQTSMYLCAHSPPRGGGAFFGQGTRLTVV.

The rearrangement links TRBV7-2 to TRBJ1-2, with D unclear. Trimming shortened V by 4 bases and J by 4 bases, and 7 bases separated the two germline ends. Germline V gene lookup returns CDR1 SGHTA and CDR2 FQGNSA. This CDR3 has 12 residues. CDR3 sequence reads: CASSSSSYGYTF. DNA of the CDR3: TGTGCCAGCAGCTCAAGCAGCTATGGCTACACCTTC.

CDR3 sequence reads: CAWGAGSGNTIYF. CDR3 nucleotides: TGTGCCTGGGGGGCCGGCTCTGGAAACACCATATATTTT. V and J are TRBV30 and TRBJ1-3; D is perhaps TRBD1 (5 bases). The CDR3 length is 13 residues. V lost 5 bases, J lost 0 bases, and 8 bases lay in between. Germline values: CDR1 GTSNPN, CDR2 SVGIG (reference sequence).

The chain links TRBV4-1 to TRBJ1-2; the match to TRBD1 covers 10 bases. From germline, CDR1 is MGHRA and CDR2 YSYEKL. This CDR3 spans 15 amino acids. J lost 1 base, V lost 9 bases, and 8 bases had no gene match. Here the CDR3 reads CASRRGQGDNYGYTF. In DNA form, the CDR3 reads TGCGCCAGTCGTAGAGGACAGGGGGATAACTATGGCTACACCTTC.